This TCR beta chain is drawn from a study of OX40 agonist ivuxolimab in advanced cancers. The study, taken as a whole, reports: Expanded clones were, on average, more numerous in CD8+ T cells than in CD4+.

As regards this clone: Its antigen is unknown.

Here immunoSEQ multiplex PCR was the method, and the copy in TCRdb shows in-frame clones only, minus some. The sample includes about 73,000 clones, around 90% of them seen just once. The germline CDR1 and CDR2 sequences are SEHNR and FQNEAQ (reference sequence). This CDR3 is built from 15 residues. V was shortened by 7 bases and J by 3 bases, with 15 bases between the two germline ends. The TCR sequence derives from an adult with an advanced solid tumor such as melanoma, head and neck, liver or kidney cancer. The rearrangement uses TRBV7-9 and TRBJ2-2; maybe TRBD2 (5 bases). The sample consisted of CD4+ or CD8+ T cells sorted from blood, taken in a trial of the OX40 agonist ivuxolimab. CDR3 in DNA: TGTGCCAGCACCTCTATCGCGGGTTACACCGGGGAGCTGTTTTTT. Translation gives CASTSIAGYTGELFF.